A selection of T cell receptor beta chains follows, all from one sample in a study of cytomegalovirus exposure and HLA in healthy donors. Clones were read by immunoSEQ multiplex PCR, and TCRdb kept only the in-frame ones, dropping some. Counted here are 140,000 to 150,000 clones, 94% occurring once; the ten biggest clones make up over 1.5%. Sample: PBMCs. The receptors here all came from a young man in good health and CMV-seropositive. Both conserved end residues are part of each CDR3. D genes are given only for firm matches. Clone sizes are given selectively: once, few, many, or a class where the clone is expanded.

TGTGCCAGCAGTTTCGGTTTCTTGAGGATGGAGGGGAAGAATGAGCAGTTCTTC	CASSFGFLRMEGKNEQFF	NA	TRBV28	18	NA	TRBJ2-1
TGCGCCAGCAGCTTGGTTGGCAGGGAGGTGTTCTTC	CASSLVGREVFF	NA	TRBV5-1	12	NA	TRBJ2-1
TGTGCCAGCAGCTTGGTCATGGGGACTAGCGGGAGTAATGAGCAGTTCTTC	CASSLVMGTSGSNEQFF	TRBD2	TRBV5-6	17	NA	TRBJ2-1
TGTGCCAGCAGCAACCCCCCGGGACAGGGGAACTATGGCTACACCTTC	CASSNPPGQGNYGYTF	TRBD1	TRBV7-9	16	NA	TRBJ1-2
TGTGCCAGCGGGTCCTCAGGGGGATGGGGAGAAAAACTGTTTTTT	CASGSSGGWGEKLFF	TRBD1	TRBV6-5	15	once	TRBJ1-4
TGTGCCAGCAGCTCGGGACAGGGAAACACCGGGGAGCTGTTTTTT	CASSSGQGNTGELFF	TRBD1	TRBV7-6	15	NA	TRBJ2-2
TGTGCCAGCATGACCGGCAGGGCGACTTTCTTT	CASMTGRATFF	NA	TRBV27	11	NA	TRBJ1-1
TGTGCCAGCAGTGAAAGTTCGGGGTGGAGCACAGATACGCAGTATTTT	CASSESSGWSTDTQYF	NA	TRBV6-1	16	once	TRBJ2-3
TGTGCCAGCAGCCCCCAGCGGGAGACCCAGTACTTC	CASSPQRETQYF	NA	TRBV7-2	12	NA	TRBJ2-5
TGTGCCAGCTCACAAAGAAGGGGGACGACAGATACGCAGTATTTT	CASSQRRGTTDTQYF	NA	TRBV18	15	NA	TRBJ2-3
TGTGCCAGCATGGGAGTAGCGGAACTCAATGAGCAGTTCTTC	CASMGVAELNEQFF	NA	TRBV6-1	14	NA	TRBJ2-1
TGTGCCTGGAGTCTCGGACAGGGCGGCGAGCAGTACTTC	CAWSLGQGGEQYF	TRBD1	TRBV30	13	NA	TRBJ2-7
TGTGCCAGCAGTTTATACACAGGGGATCAGGGAGCTTTCTTT	CASSLYTGDQGAFF	TRBD1	TRBV28	14	few	TRBJ1-1
TGTGCCAGCTCATCCATCGGGGGCTCCTACAATGAGCAGTTCTTC	CASSSIGGSYNEQFF	NA	TRBV18	15	NA	TRBJ2-1
TGTGCCAGCAGCTTGGGGGCTAGCGGCTCCTACAATGAGCAGTTCTTC	CASSLGASGSYNEQFF	TRBD2	TRBV5-6	16	NA	TRBJ2-1
TGTGCCAGCAGCGACCGGGACAGCTTCTCCTACGAGCAGTACTTC	CASSDRDSFSYEQYF	TRBD1	TRBV5-8	15	NA	TRBJ2-7
TGTGCCAGCTCTTACAGGGGGCCGAACACCGGGGAGCTGTTTTTT	CASSYRGPNTGELFF	TRBD1	TRBV18	15	NA	TRBJ2-2
TGCAGCGCTAGCCTCGGTGGAAGGGGGTACACTGAAGCTTTCTTT	CSASLGGRGYTEAFF	NA	TRBV29-1	15	NA	TRBJ1-1
TGTGCCAGCAGGTACTACGAGCAGTACTTC	CASRYYEQYF	NA	TRBV27	10	NA	TRBJ2-7
TGTGCCAGCAGTTATGTAGCGGCTGCTTCCTACGAGCAGTACTTC	CASSYVAAASYEQYF	NA	TRBV27	15	NA	TRBJ2-7
TGTGCCAGCAGCTGGGGGGCGGGAGGTTTCAATGAGCAGTTCTTC	CASSWGAGGFNEQFF	TRBD2	TRBV27	15	NA	TRBJ2-1
TGTGCCAGCACCTTAGGGAAGGGGACTAGCGGAGAGACCCAGTACTTC	CASTLGKGTSGETQYF	TRBD2	TRBV28	16	NA	TRBJ2-5
TGTGCCAGCAGCAGGGACTCGAACCTCTACGAGCAGTACTTC	CASSRDSNLYEQYF	NA	TRBV27	14	NA	TRBJ2-7
TGTGCCAGCAGCTTAGAAGCAGGGGCTGGAAACACCATATATTTT	CASSLEAGAGNTIYF	NA	TRBV11-2	15	NA	TRBJ1-3
TGTGCCAGCAGCTTCTCTAGCGGAGATACGCAGTATTTT	CASSFSSGDTQYF	TRBD2	TRBV9	13	NA	TRBJ2-3
TGCGCCAGCAGCCCATCGACAGCGGGGAACACTGAAGCTTTCTTT	CASSPSTAGNTEAFF	NA	TRBV5-1	15	NA	TRBJ1-1
TGTGCCAGCAGCTTAGCGTGGCAGGGGGAAGACAGCAATCAGCCCCAGCATTTT	CASSLAWQGEDSNQPQHF	TRBD1	TRBV7-8	18	NA	TRBJ1-5
TGTGCCAGCAGTTTAACTAGCGCCAGCCAAGAGACCCAGTACTTC	CASSLTSASQETQYF	TRBD2	TRBV27	15	NA	TRBJ2-5
TGTGCCAGCAGTTCGGGGACTAGGAGGGGTAATGAAAAACTGTTTTTT	CASSSGTRRGNEKLFF	NA	TRBV28	16	NA	TRBJ1-4
TGTGCCAGTAGTCGACAGGGGGCGGTTGCTTTCTTT	CASSRQGAVAFF	TRBD1	TRBV19	12	NA	TRBJ1-1
TGTGCCAGCAGTTACCTGAATGAAAAACTGTTTTTT	CASSYLNEKLFF	NA	TRBV6-6	12	NA	TRBJ1-4
TGTGCTAGCAGCTTAGCGCCCGGTACTGAAGCTTTCTTT	CASSLAPGTEAFF	NA	TRBV7-7	13	NA	TRBJ1-1